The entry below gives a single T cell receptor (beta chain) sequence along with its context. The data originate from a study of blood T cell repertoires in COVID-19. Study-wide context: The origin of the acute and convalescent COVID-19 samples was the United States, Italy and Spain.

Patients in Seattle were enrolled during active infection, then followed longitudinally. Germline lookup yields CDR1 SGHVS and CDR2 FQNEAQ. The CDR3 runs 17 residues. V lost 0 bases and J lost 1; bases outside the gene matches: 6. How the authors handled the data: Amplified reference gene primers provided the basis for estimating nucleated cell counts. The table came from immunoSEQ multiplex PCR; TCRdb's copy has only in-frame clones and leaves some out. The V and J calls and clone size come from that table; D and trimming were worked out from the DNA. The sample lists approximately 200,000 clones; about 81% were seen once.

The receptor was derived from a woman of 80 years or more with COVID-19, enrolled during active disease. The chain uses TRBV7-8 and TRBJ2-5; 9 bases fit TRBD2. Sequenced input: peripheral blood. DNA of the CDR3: TGTGCCAGCAGCTTAGCAACAGCGGGAGGAGGCCAAGAGACCCAGTACTTC. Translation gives CASSLATAGGGQETQYF.